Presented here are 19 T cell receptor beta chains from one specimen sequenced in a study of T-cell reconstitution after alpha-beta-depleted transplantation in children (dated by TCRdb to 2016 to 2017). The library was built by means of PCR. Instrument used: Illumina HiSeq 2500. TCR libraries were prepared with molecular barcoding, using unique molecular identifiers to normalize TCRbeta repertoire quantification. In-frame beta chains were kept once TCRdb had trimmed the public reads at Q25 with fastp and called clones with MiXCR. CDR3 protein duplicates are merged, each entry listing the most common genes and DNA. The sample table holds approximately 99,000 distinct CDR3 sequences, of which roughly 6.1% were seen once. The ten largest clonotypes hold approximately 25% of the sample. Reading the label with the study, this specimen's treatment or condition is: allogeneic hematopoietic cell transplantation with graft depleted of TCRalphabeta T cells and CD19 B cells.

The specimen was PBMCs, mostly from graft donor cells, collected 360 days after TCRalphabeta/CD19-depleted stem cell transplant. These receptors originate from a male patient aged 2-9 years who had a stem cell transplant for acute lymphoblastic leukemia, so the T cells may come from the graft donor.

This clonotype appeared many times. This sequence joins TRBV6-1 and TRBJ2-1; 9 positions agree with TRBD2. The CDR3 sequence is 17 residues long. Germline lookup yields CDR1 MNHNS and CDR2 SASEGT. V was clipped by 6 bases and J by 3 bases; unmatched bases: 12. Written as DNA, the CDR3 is TGTGCCAGCAGAAGCGACATAGCGGGAGTAGGCTACAATGAGCAGTTCTTC. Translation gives CASRSDIAGVGYNEQFF.

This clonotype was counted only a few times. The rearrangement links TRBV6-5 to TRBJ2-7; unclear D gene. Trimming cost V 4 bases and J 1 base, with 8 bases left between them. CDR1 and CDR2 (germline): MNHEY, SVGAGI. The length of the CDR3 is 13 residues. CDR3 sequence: CASSWRPSYEQYF. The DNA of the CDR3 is TGTGCCAGCAGTTGGCGTCCGTCCTACGAGCAGTACTTC.

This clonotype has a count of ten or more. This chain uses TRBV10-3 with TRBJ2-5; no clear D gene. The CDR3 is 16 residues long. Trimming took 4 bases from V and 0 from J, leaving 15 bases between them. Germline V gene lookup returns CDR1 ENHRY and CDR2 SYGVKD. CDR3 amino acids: CAISVVRVQYQETQYF. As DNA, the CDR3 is TGTGCCATCAGTGTCGTTAGAGTCCAGTACCAAGAGACCCAGTACTTC.

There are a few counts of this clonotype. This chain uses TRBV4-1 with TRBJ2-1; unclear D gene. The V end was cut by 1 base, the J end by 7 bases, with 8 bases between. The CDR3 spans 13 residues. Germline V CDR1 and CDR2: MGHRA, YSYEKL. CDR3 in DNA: TGCGCCAGCAGCCAAGTACGGGTAAATGAGCAGTTCTTC. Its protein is CASSQVRVNEQFF.

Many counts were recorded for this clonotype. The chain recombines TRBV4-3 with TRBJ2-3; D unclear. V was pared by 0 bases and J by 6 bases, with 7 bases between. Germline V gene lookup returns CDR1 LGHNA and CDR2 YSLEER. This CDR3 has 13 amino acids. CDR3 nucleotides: TGCGCCAGCAGCCAAGATCCCGGGGATACGCAGTATTTT. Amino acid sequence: CASSQDPGDTQYF.

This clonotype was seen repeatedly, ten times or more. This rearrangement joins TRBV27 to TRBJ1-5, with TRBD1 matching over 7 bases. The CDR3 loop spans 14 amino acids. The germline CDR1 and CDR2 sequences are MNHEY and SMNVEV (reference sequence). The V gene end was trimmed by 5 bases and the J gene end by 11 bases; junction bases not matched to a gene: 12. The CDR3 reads CASSTGTASFAQHF. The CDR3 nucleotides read TGTGCCAGCAGTACCGGGACAGCCTCGTTCGCCCAGCATTTT.

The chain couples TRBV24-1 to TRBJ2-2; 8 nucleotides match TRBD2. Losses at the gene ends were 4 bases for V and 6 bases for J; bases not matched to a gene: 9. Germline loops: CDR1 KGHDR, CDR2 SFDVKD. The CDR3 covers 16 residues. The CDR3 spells CATSEDPGGGAGELFF. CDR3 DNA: TGTGCCACCAGTGAAGATCCGGGGGGGGGTGCCGGGGAGCTGTTTTTT.

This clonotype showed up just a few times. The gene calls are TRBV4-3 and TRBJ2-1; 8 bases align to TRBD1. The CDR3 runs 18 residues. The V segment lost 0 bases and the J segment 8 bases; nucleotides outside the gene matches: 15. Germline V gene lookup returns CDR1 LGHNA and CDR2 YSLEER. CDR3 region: CASSQEGAFRTGSYEQFF. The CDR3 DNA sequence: TGCGCCAGCAGCCAAGAGGGGGCGTTTCGGACAGGGTCATATGAGCAGTTCTTC.

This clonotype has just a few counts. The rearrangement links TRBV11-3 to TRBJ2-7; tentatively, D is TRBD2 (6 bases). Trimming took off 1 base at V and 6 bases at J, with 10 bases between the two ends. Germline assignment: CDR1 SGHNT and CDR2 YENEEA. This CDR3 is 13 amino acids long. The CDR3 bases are TGTGCCAGCAGCTTAGGGAGGGCAGCCGAGCAGTACTTC. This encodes CASSLGRAAEQYF. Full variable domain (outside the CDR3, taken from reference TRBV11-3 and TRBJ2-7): EAGVVQSPRYKIIEKKQPVAFWCNPISGHNTLYWYLQNLGQGPELLIRYENEEAVDDSQLPKDRFSAERLKGVDSTLKIQPAELGDSAVYLCASSLGRAAEQYFGPGTRLTVT.

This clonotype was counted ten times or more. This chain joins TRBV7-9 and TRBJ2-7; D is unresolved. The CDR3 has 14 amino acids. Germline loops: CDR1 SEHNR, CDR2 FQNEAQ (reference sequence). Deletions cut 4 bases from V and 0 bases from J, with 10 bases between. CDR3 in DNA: TGTGCCAGCAGCTACCGGGCCCTCTCCTACGAGCAGTACTTC. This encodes CASSYRALSYEQYF.

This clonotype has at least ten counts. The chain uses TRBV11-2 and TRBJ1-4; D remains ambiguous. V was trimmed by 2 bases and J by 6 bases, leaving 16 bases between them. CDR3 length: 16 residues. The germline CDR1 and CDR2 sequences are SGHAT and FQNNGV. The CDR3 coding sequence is TGTGCCAGCAGCTTAAATCGTCGGGTAAATGATGAAAAACTGTTTTTT. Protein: CASSLNRRVNDEKLFF.

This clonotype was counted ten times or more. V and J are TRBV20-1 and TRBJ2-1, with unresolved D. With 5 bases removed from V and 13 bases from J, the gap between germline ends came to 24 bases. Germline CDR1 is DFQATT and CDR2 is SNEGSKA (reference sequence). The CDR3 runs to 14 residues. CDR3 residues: CSAWSFPGSDLQFF. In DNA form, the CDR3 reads TGCAGTGCTTGGAGCTTTCCTGGCTCGGATCTCCAGTTCTTC.

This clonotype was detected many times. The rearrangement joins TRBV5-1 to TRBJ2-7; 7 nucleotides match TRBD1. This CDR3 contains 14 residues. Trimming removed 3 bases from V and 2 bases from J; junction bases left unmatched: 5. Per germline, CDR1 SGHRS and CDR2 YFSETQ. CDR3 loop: CASSWNRGPYEQYF. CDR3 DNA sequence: TGCGCCAGCAGCTGGAACAGGGGTCCCTACGAGCAGTACTTC.

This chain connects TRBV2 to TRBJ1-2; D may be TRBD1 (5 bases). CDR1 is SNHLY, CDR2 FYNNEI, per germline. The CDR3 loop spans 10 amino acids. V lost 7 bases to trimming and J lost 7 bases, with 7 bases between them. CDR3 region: CASTGGGYTF. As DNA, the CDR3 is TGTGCCAGCACCGGGGGTGGCTACACCTTC.

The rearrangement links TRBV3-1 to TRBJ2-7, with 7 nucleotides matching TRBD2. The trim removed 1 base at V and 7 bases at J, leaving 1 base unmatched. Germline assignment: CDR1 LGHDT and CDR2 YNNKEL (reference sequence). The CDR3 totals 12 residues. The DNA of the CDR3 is TGTGCCAGCAGCCAAGTCGGGAGGGAGCAGTACTTC. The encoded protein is CASSQVGREQYF.

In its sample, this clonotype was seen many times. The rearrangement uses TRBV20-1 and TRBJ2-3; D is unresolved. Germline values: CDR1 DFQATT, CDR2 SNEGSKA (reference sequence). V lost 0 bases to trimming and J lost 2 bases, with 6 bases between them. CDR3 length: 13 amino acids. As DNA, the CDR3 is TGCAGTGCTAGAGATAGGGCCACAGATACGCAGTATTTT. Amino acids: CSARDRATDTQYF.

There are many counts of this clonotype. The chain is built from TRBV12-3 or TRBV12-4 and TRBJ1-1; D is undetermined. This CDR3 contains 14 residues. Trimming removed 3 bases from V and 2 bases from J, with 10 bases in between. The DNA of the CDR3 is TGTGCCAGCAGTTTTTCAATGTTTAACACTGAAGCTTTCTTT. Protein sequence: CASSFSMFNTEAFF.

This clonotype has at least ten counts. DNA of the CDR3: TGCGCCAGCAGCCAAAGAGCAACTGGGGCCAACGTCCTGACTTTC. As protein: CASSQRATGANVLTF. This chain links TRBV4-1 with TRBJ2-6; D not certain. Germline V gives CDR1 MGHRA, CDR2 YSYEKL. The CDR3 length is 15 residues. Trimming took 2 bases from V and 2 from J, leaving 7 bases between them.

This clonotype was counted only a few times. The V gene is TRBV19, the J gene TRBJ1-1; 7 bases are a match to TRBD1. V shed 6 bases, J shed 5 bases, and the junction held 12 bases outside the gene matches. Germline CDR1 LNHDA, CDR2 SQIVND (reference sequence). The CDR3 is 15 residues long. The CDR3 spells CASRWQRGRGTEAFF. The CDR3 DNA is TGTGCCAGTAGGTGGCAGAGGGGGCGCGGGACTGAAGCTTTCTTT.